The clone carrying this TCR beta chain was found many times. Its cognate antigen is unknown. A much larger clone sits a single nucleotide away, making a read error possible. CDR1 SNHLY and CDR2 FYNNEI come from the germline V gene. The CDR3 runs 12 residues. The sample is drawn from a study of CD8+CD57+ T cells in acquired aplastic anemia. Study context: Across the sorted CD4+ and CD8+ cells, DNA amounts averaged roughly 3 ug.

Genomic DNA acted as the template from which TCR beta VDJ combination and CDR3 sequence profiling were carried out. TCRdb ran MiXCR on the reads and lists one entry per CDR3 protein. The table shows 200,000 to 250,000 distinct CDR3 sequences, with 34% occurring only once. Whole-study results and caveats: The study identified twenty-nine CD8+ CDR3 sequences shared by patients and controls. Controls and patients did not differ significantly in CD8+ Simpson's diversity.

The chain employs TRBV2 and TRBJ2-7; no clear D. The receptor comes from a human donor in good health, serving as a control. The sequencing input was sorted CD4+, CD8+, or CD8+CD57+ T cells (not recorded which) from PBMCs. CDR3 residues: CASSRSSYEQHF. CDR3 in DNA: TGTGCCAGCAGTCGGAGTTCCTACGAGCAGCACTTC.